These T cell receptor beta chains were read from a single sample in a study of blood T cell repertoires in COVID-19. The table came from immunoSEQ multiplex PCR; TCRdb's copy has only in-frame clones and leaves some out. The sample has a few hundred thousand clones, 90% seen once. What was sequenced was PBMCs or T cells enriched from blood (not recorded which). The receptor source for this set is a woman under 30 with acute COVID-19. CDR3s include the opening cysteine and the closing phenylalanine or tryptophan. A D gene is named only where the DNA matches it firmly. A clone size is listed for some rows: how often the clone was seen (once, few, many), or a class if it is expanded.

cdr3_aa: CASSLRSGNLNSPLHF
cdr3_nt: TGTGCCAGCAGTTTACGCTCAGGGAATCTTAATTCACCCCTCCACTTT
d_call: .
j_call: TRBJ1-6
v_call: TRBV27
clone_size: .

cdr3_aa: CASSSTGTDTQYF
cdr3_nt: TGTGCCAGCTCGTCCACAGGGACAGATACGCAGTATTTT
d_call: .
j_call: TRBJ2-3
v_call: TRBV18
clone_size: .

cdr3_aa: CASSWTGGNTIYF
cdr3_nt: TGTGCCAGCAGTTGGACTGGTGGAAACACCATATATTTT
d_call: .
j_call: TRBJ1-3
v_call: TRBV6-2/TRBV6-3
clone_size: .

cdr3_aa: CASSARYSASGSYEQYF
cdr3_nt: TGTGCCAGCAGCGCCCGTTACTCGGCTAGCGGGAGCTACGAGCAGTACTTC
d_call: TRBD2
j_call: TRBJ2-7
v_call: TRBV11-3
clone_size: .

cdr3_aa: CASSLGPQLGRAFF
cdr3_nt: TGTGCCAGCAGCTTAGGGCCCCAGCTGGGTAGGGCTTTCTTT
d_call: .
j_call: TRBJ1-1
v_call: TRBV28
clone_size: .

cdr3_aa: CASSSLGAGIRNSPLHF
cdr3_nt: TGTGCCAGCAGCTCGTTGGGGGCAGGGATTCGTAATTCACCCCTCCACTTT
d_call: .
j_call: TRBJ1-6
v_call: TRBV11-2
clone_size: .

cdr3_aa: CASSGGLPSGNTIYF
cdr3_nt: TGCGCCAGCAGTGGCGGACTGCCCTCTGGAAACACCATATATTTT
d_call: .
j_call: TRBJ1-3
v_call: TRBV10-2
clone_size: .

cdr3_aa: CAISERVEGSPLHF
cdr3_nt: TGTGCCATCAGTGAGAGGGTGGAGGGTTCACCCCTCCACTTT
d_call: .
j_call: TRBJ1-6
v_call: TRBV10-3
clone_size: .

cdr3_aa: CASSSTSGGTYEQYF
cdr3_nt: TGTGCCAGCAGCTCGACTAGCGGGGGTACCTACGAGCAGTACTTC
d_call: TRBD2
j_call: TRBJ2-7
v_call: TRBV7-9
clone_size: .

cdr3_aa: CAWSGNSYNEQFF
cdr3_nt: TGTGCCTGGAGTGGTAACAGTTACAATGAGCAGTTCTTC
d_call: .
j_call: TRBJ2-1
v_call: TRBV30
clone_size: .

cdr3_aa: CASSQVTGVYNEQFF
cdr3_nt: TGTGCCAGCAGCCAAGTGACAGGGGTGTACAATGAGCAGTTCTTC
d_call: TRBD1
j_call: TRBJ2-1
v_call: TRBV14
clone_size: .

cdr3_aa: CASSMTGENTEAFF
cdr3_nt: TGTGCCAGCAGCATGACAGGGGAGAACACTGAAGCTTTCTTT
d_call: TRBD1
j_call: TRBJ1-1
v_call: TRBV28
clone_size: once

cdr3_aa: CASSLGRDLMF
cdr3_nt: TGTGCCAGCAGCTTGGGGCGGGACTTAATGTTC
d_call: .
j_call: TRBJ2-7
v_call: TRBV5-6
clone_size: .

cdr3_aa: CASSQPGQDGYTF
cdr3_nt: TGTGCCAGCAGCCAACCGGGACAGGATGGCTACACCTTC
d_call: TRBD1
j_call: TRBJ1-2
v_call: TRBV4-2
clone_size: once

cdr3_aa: CASSPGGSMNTEAFF
cdr3_nt: TGCGCCAGCAGCCCAGGGGGTAGCATGAACACTGAAGCTTTCTTT
d_call: TRBD1
j_call: TRBJ1-1
v_call: TRBV5-1
clone_size: .

cdr3_aa: CASSLWSTGVGGMNTEAFF
cdr3_nt: TGTGCCAGCAGTTTATGGTCGACAGGGGTGGGGGGAATGAACACTGAAGCTTTCTTT
d_call: TRBD1
j_call: TRBJ1-1
v_call: TRBV28
clone_size: .

cdr3_aa: CASSLDRGPNYEQYF
cdr3_nt: TGTGCCAGCAGCTTAGATAGGGGGCCTAACTACGAGCAGTACTTC
d_call: TRBD1
j_call: TRBJ2-7
v_call: TRBV11-2
clone_size: .

cdr3_aa: CAWGGGNSQPQHF
cdr3_nt: TGTGCCTGGGGGGGCGGGAACAGCCAGCCCCAGCATTTT
d_call: .
j_call: TRBJ1-5
v_call: TRBV30
clone_size: .

cdr3_aa: CASSESRQGGDEQFF
cdr3_nt: TGCGCCAGCAGTGAGTCGAGGCAGGGAGGCGATGAGCAGTTCTTC
d_call: .
j_call: TRBJ2-1
v_call: TRBV10-1
clone_size: once

cdr3_aa: CASSLREQGEKLFF
cdr3_nt: TGTGCCAGCAGTTTAAGGGAACAGGGCGAAAAACTGTTTTTT
d_call: .
j_call: TRBJ1-4
v_call: TRBV28
clone_size: once

cdr3_aa: CASSPRGGGYSYNEQFF
cdr3_nt: TGTGCCAGCTCACCACGGGGGGGCGGTTACTCCTACAATGAGCAGTTCTTC
d_call: .
j_call: TRBJ2-1
v_call: TRBV18
clone_size: .

cdr3_aa: CASRGTSDNTGELFF
cdr3_nt: TGTGCCAGCCGTGGGACTAGCGACAACACCGGGGAGCTGTTTTTT
d_call: TRBD2
j_call: TRBJ2-2
v_call: TRBV9
clone_size: .

cdr3_aa: CASSLALNSPLHF
cdr3_nt: TGTGCCAGCAGCTTAGCCCTTAATTCACCCCTCCACTTT
d_call: .
j_call: TRBJ1-6
v_call: TRBV7-9
clone_size: .

cdr3_aa: CAWSVLASQGRAEAFF
cdr3_nt: TGTGCCTGGAGTGTACTGGCCTCTCAGGGGCGGGCTGAAGCTTTCTTT
d_call: .
j_call: TRBJ1-1
v_call: TRBV30
clone_size: .

cdr3_aa: CASVEGGSYEQYF
cdr3_nt: TGTGCCAGCGTCGAGGGAGGTTCCTACGAGCAGTACTTC
d_call: .
j_call: TRBJ2-7
v_call: TRBV5-6
clone_size: .

cdr3_aa: CASSQEHLNQPQHF
cdr3_nt: TGTGCCAGCAGCCAAGAACACCTGAATCAGCCCCAGCATTTT
d_call: .
j_call: TRBJ1-5
v_call: TRBV3-1/TRBV3-2
clone_size: .

cdr3_aa: CASSLRQSTEAFF
cdr3_nt: TGTGCCAGCAGCTTGCGACAGTCCACTGAAGCTTTCTTT
d_call: .
j_call: TRBJ1-1
v_call: TRBV7-6
clone_size: .

cdr3_aa: CASSLTTGDTGELFF
cdr3_nt: TGTGCCAGCAGCTTAACAACGGGAGACACCGGGGAGCTGTTTTTT
d_call: .
j_call: TRBJ2-2
v_call: TRBV7-3
clone_size: .

cdr3_aa: CASSPPIQGNEKLFF
cdr3_nt: TGTGCCAGCTCACCACCGATACAGGGAAATGAAAAACTGTTTTTT
d_call: .
j_call: TRBJ1-4
v_call: TRBV18
clone_size: once

cdr3_aa: CASSGGQEGAEAFF
cdr3_nt: TGCGCCAGCAGCGGGGGACAGGAGGGGGCTGAAGCTTTCTTT
d_call: TRBD1
j_call: TRBJ1-1
v_call: TRBV5-1
clone_size: .

cdr3_aa: CASSYSGTGSTEQYF
cdr3_nt: TGTGCCAGCAGTTACTCCGGGACAGGGTCGACCGAGCAGTACTTC
d_call: TRBD1
j_call: TRBJ2-7
v_call: TRBV6-5
clone_size: .

cdr3_aa: CASSSTGPGGTEAFF
cdr3_nt: TGTGCCAGCAGTTCAACGGGACCCGGGGGGACTGAAGCTTTCTTT
d_call: .
j_call: TRBJ1-1
v_call: TRBV2
clone_size: .

cdr3_aa: CASGLTPPNQPQHF
cdr3_nt: TGTGCCAGCGGGTTGACACCGCCAAATCAGCCCCAGCATTTT
d_call: .
j_call: TRBJ1-5
v_call: TRBV28
clone_size: .

cdr3_aa: CATSDFVSNQPQHF
cdr3_nt: TGTGCCACCAGTGATTTCGTTAGCAATCAGCCCCAGCATTTT
d_call: .
j_call: TRBJ1-5
v_call: TRBV24-1
clone_size: .

cdr3_aa: CASSGSSGRKVNEQFF
cdr3_nt: TGTGCCAGCAGCGGAAGTAGCGGAAGGAAAGTAAATGAGCAGTTCTTC
d_call: .
j_call: TRBJ2-1
v_call: TRBV7-9
clone_size: .

cdr3_aa: CASILDRSPNYGYTF
cdr3_nt: TGTGCCAGCATCCTTGACAGGTCCCCCAACTATGGCTACACCTTC
d_call: .
j_call: TRBJ1-2
v_call: TRBV6-5
clone_size: once

cdr3_aa: CASSFPGNQPQHF
cdr3_nt: TGTGCCAGCAGTTTTCCGGGAAACCAGCCCCAGCATTTT
d_call: .
j_call: TRBJ1-5
v_call: TRBV28
clone_size: .

cdr3_aa: CASSLSGGPGQGIGYTF
cdr3_nt: TGTGCCAGCAGTTTATCTGGGGGACCGGGACAGGGAATTGGCTACACCTTC
d_call: TRBD1
j_call: TRBJ1-2
v_call: TRBV28
clone_size: .

cdr3_aa: CASSYGDSAYNEQFF
cdr3_nt: TGTGCCAGCAGCTACGGGGACAGCGCCTACAATGAGCAGTTCTTC
d_call: .
j_call: TRBJ2-1
v_call: TRBV21-1
clone_size: .

cdr3_aa: CASSLEGARSYTF
cdr3_nt: TGTGCCAGCAGCTTAGAGGGGGCGCGGAGCTACACCTTC
d_call: TRBD1
j_call: TRBJ1-2
v_call: TRBV7-2
clone_size: .

cdr3_aa: CASSRGLGRKTQYF
cdr3_nt: TGTGCCAGTAGTAGGGGCCTAGGTAGAAAGACCCAGTACTTC
d_call: .
j_call: TRBJ2-5
v_call: TRBV19
clone_size: .

cdr3_aa: CASSLSEGLNQPQHF
cdr3_nt: TGTGCCAGCAGCTTAAGTGAGGGACTTAATCAGCCCCAGCATTTT
d_call: .
j_call: TRBJ1-5
v_call: TRBV7-2
clone_size: .

cdr3_aa: CASSESRFRDQPQHF
cdr3_nt: TGTGCCAGCAGTGAATCCCGGTTTCGAGATCAGCCCCAGCATTTT
d_call: .
j_call: TRBJ1-5
v_call: TRBV2
clone_size: few

cdr3_aa: CASSSRGAWDEKLFF
cdr3_nt: TGTGCCAGCAGCTCCAGGGGGGCGTGGGATGAAAAACTGTTTTTT
d_call: TRBD1
j_call: TRBJ1-4
v_call: TRBV7-9
clone_size: .

cdr3_aa: CASSYSRGSNQPQHF
cdr3_nt: TGTGCCAGCAGCTACTCCAGGGGTAGCAATCAGCCCCAGCATTTT
d_call: .
j_call: TRBJ1-5
v_call: TRBV7-9
clone_size: .

cdr3_aa: CASSVQRVNTGELFF
cdr3_nt: TGTGCCAGCAGCGTCCAGCGGGTGAACACCGGGGAGCTGTTTTTT
d_call: .
j_call: TRBJ2-2
v_call: TRBV9
clone_size: once

cdr3_aa: CAISEGTGDAFF
cdr3_nt: TGTGCCATCAGTGAGGGGACAGGGGACGCTTTCTTT
d_call: TRBD1
j_call: TRBJ1-1
v_call: TRBV10-3
clone_size: .

cdr3_aa: CASSRRGDTSPLHF
cdr3_nt: TGTGCCAGCAGTCGAAGGGGCGATACATCACCCCTCCACTTT
d_call: .
j_call: TRBJ1-6
v_call: TRBV28
clone_size: .

cdr3_aa: CASSDAGTGGTEAFF
cdr3_nt: TGTGCCAGCAGTGATGCCGGGACAGGGGGCACTGAAGCTTTCTTT
d_call: TRBD1
j_call: TRBJ1-1
v_call: TRBV25-1
clone_size: .